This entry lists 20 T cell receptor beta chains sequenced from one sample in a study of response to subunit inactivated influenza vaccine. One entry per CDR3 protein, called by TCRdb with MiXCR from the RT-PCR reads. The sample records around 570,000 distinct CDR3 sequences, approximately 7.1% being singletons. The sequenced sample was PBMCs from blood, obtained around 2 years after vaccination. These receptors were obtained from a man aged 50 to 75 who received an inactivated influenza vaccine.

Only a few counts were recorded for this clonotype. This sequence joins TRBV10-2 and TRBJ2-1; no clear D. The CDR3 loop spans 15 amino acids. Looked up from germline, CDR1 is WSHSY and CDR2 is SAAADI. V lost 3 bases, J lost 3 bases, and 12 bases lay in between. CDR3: CASSDVGQYYNEQFF. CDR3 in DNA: TGCGCCAGCAGTGACGTAGGGCAGTACTACAATGAGCAGTTCTTC.

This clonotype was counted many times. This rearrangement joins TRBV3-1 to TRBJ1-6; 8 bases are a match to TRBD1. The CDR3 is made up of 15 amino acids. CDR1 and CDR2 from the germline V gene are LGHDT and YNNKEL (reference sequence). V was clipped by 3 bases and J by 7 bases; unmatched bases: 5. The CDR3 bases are TGTGCCAGCAGCCAGACAGGGGCGAAGAATTCACCCCTCCACTTT. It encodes CASSQTGAKNSPLHF.

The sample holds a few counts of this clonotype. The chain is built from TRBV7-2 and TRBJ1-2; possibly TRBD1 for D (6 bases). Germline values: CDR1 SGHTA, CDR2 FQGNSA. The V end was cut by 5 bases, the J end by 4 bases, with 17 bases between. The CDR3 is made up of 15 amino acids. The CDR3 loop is CASSPEGGRVYGYTF. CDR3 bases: TGTGCCAGCAGCCCCGAGGGGGGGCGCGTCTATGGCTACACCTTC.

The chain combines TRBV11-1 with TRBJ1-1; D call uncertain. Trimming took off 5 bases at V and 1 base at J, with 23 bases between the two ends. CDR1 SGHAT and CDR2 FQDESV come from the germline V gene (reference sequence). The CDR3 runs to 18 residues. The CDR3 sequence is CASSDEKILRSRNTEAFF. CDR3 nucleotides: TGTGCCAGCAGCGATGAGAAGATTCTTCGGTCCAGGAACACTGAAGCTTTCTTT.

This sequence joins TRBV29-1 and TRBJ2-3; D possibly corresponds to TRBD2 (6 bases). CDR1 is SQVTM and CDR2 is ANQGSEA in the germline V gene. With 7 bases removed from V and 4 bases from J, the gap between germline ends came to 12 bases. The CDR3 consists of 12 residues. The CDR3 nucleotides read TGCAGCGCCCGAGCGGGTCCAGATACGCAGTATTTT. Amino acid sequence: CSARAGPDTQYF.

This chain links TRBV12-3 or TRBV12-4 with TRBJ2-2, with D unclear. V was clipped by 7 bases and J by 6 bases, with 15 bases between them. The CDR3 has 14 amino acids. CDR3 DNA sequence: TGTGCCAGCACCATACTACCTATTGCCGGGGAGCTGTTTTTT. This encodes CASTILPIAGELFF.

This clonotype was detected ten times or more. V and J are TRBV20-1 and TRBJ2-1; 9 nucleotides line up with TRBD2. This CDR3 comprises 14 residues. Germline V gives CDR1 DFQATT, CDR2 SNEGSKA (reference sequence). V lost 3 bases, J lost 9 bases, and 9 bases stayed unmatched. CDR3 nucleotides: TGCAGTGCTAGTAATAGCGGGAGCTTCCTTGAGCAGTTCTTC. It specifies CSASNSGSFLEQFF.

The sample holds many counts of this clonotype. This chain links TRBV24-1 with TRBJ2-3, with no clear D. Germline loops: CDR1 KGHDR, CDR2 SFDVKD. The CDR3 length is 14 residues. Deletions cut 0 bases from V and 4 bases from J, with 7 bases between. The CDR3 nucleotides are TGTGCCACCAGTGATTTGAAGGGTCCAGATACGCAGTATTTT. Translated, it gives CATSDLKGPDTQYF.

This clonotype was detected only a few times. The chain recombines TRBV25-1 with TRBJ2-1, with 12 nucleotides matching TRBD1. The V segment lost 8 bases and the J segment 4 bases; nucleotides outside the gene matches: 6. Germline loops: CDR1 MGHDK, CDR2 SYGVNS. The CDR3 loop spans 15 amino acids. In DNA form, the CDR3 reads TGTGCCAGCGCGTCGGGACAGGGGGCGTACAATGAGCAGTTCTTC. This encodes CASASGQGAYNEQFF.

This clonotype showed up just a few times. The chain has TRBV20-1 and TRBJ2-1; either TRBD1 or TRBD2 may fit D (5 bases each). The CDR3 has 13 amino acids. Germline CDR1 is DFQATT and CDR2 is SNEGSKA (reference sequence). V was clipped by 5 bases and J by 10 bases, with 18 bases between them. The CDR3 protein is CSAAPGRPREQFF. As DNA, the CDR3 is TGCAGTGCTGCCCCGGGACGACCCAGGGAGCAGTTCTTC.

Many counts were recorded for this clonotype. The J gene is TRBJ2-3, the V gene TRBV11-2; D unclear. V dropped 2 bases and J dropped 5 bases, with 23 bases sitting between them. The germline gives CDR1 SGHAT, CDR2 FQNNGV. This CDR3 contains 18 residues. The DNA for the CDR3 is TGTGCCAGCAGCTTACCAAGGACGATACCCAAAGTGGAAGATACGCAGTATTTT. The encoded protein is CASSLPRTIPKVEDTQYF.

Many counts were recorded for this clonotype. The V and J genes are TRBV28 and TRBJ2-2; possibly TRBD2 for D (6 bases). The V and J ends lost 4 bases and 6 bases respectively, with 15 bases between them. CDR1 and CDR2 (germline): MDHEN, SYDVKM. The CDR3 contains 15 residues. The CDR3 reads CASSSDVGGAGELFF. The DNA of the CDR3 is TGTGCCAGCAGTTCCGACGTCGGCGGGGCCGGGGAGCTGTTTTTT.

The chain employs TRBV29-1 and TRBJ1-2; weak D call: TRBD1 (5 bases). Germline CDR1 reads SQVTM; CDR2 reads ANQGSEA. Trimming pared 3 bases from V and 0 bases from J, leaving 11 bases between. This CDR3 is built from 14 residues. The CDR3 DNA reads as TGCAGCGTTGACAGGGCGCATACTAACTATGGCTACACCTTC. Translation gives CSVDRAHTNYGYTF.

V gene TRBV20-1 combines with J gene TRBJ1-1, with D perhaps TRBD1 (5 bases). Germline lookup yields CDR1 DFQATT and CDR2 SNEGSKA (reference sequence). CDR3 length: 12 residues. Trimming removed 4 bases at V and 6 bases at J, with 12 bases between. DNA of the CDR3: TGCAGTGCTAACAGGTTACCTCCTGAAGCTTTCTTT. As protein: CSANRLPPEAFF.

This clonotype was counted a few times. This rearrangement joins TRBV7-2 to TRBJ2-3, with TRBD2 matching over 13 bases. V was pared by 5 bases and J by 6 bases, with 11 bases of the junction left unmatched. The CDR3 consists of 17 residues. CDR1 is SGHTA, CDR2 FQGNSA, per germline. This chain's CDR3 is CASSALLLLAGGDTQYF. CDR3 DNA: TGTGCCAGCAGCGCGCTCCTTCTACTAGCGGGAGGGGATACGCAGTATTTT.

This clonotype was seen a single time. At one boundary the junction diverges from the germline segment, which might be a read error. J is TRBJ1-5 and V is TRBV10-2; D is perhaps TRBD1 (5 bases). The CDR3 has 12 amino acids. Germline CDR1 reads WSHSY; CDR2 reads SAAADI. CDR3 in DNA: TGCGCCTGCAGTGGGGACGCCCAGCCCCAGCATTTT. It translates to CACSGDAQPQHF.

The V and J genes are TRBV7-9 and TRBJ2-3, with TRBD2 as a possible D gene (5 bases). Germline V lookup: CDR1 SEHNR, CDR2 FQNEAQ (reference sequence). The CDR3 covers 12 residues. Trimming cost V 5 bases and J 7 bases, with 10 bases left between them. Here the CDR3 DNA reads TGTGCCAGCAGCGCCGAGGGAAATACGCAGTATTTT. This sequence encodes CASSAEGNTQYF. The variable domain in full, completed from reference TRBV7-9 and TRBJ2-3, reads DTGVSQNPRHKITKRGQNVTFRCDPISEHNRLYWYRQTLGQGPEFLTYFQNEAQLEKSRLLSDRFSAERPKGSFSTLEIQRTEQGDSAMYLCASSAEGNTQYFGPGTRLTVL.

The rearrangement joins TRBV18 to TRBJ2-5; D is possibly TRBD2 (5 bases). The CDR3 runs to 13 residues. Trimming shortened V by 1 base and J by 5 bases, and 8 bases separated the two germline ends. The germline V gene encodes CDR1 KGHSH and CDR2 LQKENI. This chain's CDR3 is CASSPQRTETQYF. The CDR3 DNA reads TGTGCCAGCTCACCACAGCGGACGGAGACCCAGTACTTC.

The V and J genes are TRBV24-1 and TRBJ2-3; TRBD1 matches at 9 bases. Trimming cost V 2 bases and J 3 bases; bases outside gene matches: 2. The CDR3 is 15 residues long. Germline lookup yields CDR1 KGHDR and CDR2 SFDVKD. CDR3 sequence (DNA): TGTGCCACCAGTGATTGGGGACAGGGAACAGATACGCAGTATTTT. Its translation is CATSDWGQGTDTQYF.

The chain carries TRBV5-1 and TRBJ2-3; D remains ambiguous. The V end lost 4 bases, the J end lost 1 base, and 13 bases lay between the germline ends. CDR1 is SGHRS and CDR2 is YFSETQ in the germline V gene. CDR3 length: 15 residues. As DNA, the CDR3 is TGCGCCAGCAGCGTACCGGTTGGGGGCACAGATACGCAGTATTTT. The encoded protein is CASSVPVGGTDTQYF.